This TCR beta chain was sequenced during a study of T cell repertoires in aging, cancer and after chemotherapy. The wider study: Donors were grouped into six age bands spanning 30 or younger through 70 or older. Patients with glioblastoma brain tumors were sampled before and after temozolomide-based therapy. Overall study findings and caveats: Compared with age-matched healthy donors, untreated hematological or solid cancer patients showed higher blood TCR clonality.

Multiplex touch-down PCR with TRB-A/B primers amplified rearranged V-D-J TRB sequences. TCRdb used MiXCR to reprocess the multiplex PCR reads, holding one entry per CDR3 protein. The sample lists roughly 4,000 distinct CDR3 sequences; 25% to 30% were seen once. The CDR3 covers 14 residues. Germline V gene data show CDR1 as KGHSH and CDR2 as LQKENI. V trimming: 3 bases; J trimming: 2 bases; junction bases outside the gene matches: 0. TCR beta rearrangements were amplified from peripheral blood genomic DNA. Comment on this clonotype: Its target is not known.

Sequenced input: blood. The V call is TRBV18, the J call TRBJ1-2, with 10 bases identical to TRBD1. This receptor was obtained from a human donor with a solid tumor. This chain's CDR3 is CASSPDRGNYGYTF. The CDR3 nucleotides read TGTGCCAGCTCACCGGACAGGGGGAACTATGGCTACACCTTC.